This is a list of T cell receptor beta chains from one sample in a study of blood T cells in healthy people across ages. MiXCR was run by TCRdb on the 5' RACE reads, yielding one entry per CDR3 protein. The data show roughly 680,000 distinct CDR3 sequences, about 21% seen once. The sample taken for sequencing was blood. These receptors were taken from a man between 65 and 85 years old in good health. The CDR3 runs from the conserved cysteine through the conserved F or W. Fields, in order: V gene, D gene, J gene, clone size, CDR3 protein, CDR3 DNA. The D gene is left open where the match is weak. The size field is filled for only some rows; it gives once, few, many or a size class.

TRBV6-2/TRBV6-3	NA	TRBJ2-7	NA	CASSYSSRGTYEQYF	TGTGCCAGCAGTTACTCGAGCCGGGGAACCTACGAGCAGTACTTC
TRBV6-1	NA	TRBJ1-5	few	CASSERQGNSNQPQHF	TGTGCCAGCAGTGAAAGACAAGGGAATAGCAATCAGCCCCAGCATTTT
TRBV6-2/TRBV6-3	TRBD2	TRBJ2-5	few	CASSPKIGTSGRLFF	TGTGCCAGCAGTCCCAAAATTGGGACTAGCGGGAGGCTGTTCTTC
TRBV10-3	NA	TRBJ2-7	few	CAISEPPKSYEQYF	TGTGCCATCAGTGAACCTCCTAAGTCCTACGAGCAGTACTTC
TRBV7-3	NA	TRBJ1-3	few	CASSSGPGNTIYF	TGTGCCAGCAGCTCGGGACCTGGAAACACCATATATTTT
TRBV7-8	TRBD1	TRBJ2-1	many	CASSFDRGLPDEQFF	TGTGCCAGCAGCTTCGACAGGGGCCTCCCCGATGAGCAGTTCTTC
TRBV10-3	NA	TRBJ1-5	NA	CAISGREYRDTQHF	TGTGCCATCAGTGGGCGGGAGTACAGAGATACGCAGCATTTT
TRBV5-1	NA	TRBJ1-1	few	CASSLAGPLRNTEAFF	TGCGCCAGCAGCTTGGCTGGTCCGTTGAGAAACACTGAAGCTTTCTTT
TRBV27	TRBD1	TRBJ2-7	NA	CASSRLGLGTGGNEQYF	TGTGCCAGCAGCCGGTTGGGACTCGGGACAGGGGGTAACGAGCAGTACTTC
TRBV7-9	NA	TRBJ2-7	few	CASSLPGLIGAYEQYF	TGTGCCAGCAGCTTACCCGGGCTTATTGGGGCCTACGAGCAGTACTTC
TRBV20-1	NA	TRBJ1-4	NA	CSATGTRADLLEKLFF	TGCAGTGCAACAGGGACACGGGCGGATCTTCTTGAAAAACTGTTTTTT
TRBV30	TRBD1	TRBJ1-1	NA	CAWSTGQGNTEAFF	TGTGCCTGGAGTACCGGACAGGGAAACACTGAAGCTTTCTTT
TRBV20-1	TRBD1	TRBJ2-7	few	CSARGDSFYEQYF	TGCAGTGCTAGGGGGGACAGTTTTTACGAGCAGTACTTC
TRBV29-1	NA	TRBJ2-1	few	CSVEGDSTSYNEQFF	TGCAGCGTTGAAGGTGACTCAACCTCCTACAATGAGCAGTTCTTC
TRBV10-1	NA	TRBJ1-3	NA	CASSESILNGNTIYF	TGCGCCAGCAGTGAGTCGATTTTGAATGGAAACACCATATATTTT
TRBV12-3/TRBV12-4	TRBD1	TRBJ2-5	NA	CASSLEGADQGTQYF	TGTGCCAGCAGTTTAGAGGGGGCAGACCAAGGGACCCAGTACTTC
TRBV12-3/TRBV12-4	TRBD1	TRBJ2-1	NA	CASSPTTGGEQFF	TGTGCCAGCAGTCCAACTACAGGGGGTGAGCAGTTCTTC
TRBV7-2	NA	TRBJ1-2	few	CASSLMAYGYTF	TGTGCCAGCAGCTTAATGGCCTATGGCTACACCTTC